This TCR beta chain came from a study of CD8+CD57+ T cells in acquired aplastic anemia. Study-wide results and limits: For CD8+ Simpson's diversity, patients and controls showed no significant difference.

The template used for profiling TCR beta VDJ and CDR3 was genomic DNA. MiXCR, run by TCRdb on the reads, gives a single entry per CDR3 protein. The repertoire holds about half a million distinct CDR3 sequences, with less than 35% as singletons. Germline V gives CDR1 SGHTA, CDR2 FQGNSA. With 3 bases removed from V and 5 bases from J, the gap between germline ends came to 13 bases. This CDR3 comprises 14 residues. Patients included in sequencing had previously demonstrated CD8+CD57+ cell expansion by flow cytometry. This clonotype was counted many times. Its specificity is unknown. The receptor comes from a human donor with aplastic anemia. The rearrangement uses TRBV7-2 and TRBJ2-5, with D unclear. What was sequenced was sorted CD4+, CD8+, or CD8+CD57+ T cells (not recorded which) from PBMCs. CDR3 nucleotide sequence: TGTGCCAGCAGCTTGTTGATCAGGACCGAGACCCAGTACTTC. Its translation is CASSLLIRTETQYF.